These 25 T cell receptor beta chains were all obtained from the same sample, sequenced in a study of T cell changes during pregnancy in multiple sclerosis. Sequencing was performed with immunoSEQ multiplex PCR; in TCRdb, only in-frame clones are kept and a portion is missing. The top ten hold 1.2% of the sample, which has around 77,000 clones, more than 80% seen once. Sequenced material: peripheral blood, taken in the third trimester of pregnancy. These receptor sequences come from a female donor with multiple sclerosis, enrolled in a pregnancy study.

The chain couples TRBV11-3 to TRBJ1-1; D perhaps matches TRBD1 (5 bases). Trimming pared 0 bases from V and 7 bases from J, leaving 9 bases between. CDR1 SGHNT and CDR2 YENEEA come from the germline V gene. The CDR3 is made up of 13 amino acids. CDR3 DNA: TGTGCCAGCAGCTTAGACGGGACTGGTGAAGCTTTCTTT. This sequence encodes CASSLDGTGEAFF.

J is TRBJ2-2 and V is TRBV2, with D possibly TRBD2 on 6 matching bases. Per germline, CDR1 SNHLY and CDR2 FYNNEI. Trimming stripped 6 bases from V and 1 base from J, with 9 bases between. The CDR3 covers 14 residues. In DNA, the CDR3 is TGTGCCAGCAGGGAGGGATTGAACACCGGGGAGCTGTTTTTT. Amino acid sequence: CASREGLNTGELFF. The full variable domain, completed using reference TRBV2 and TRBJ2-2, is EPEVTQTPSHQVTQMGQEVILRCVPISNHLYFYWYRQILGQKVEFLVSFYNNEISEKSEIFDDQFSVERPDGSNFTLKIRSTKLEDSAMYFCASREGLNTGELFFGEGSRLTVL.

J is TRBJ1-2 and V is TRBV5-4, with D maybe TRBD1 (5 bases). CDR1 is SGHNT and CDR2 is YYREEE in the germline V gene (reference sequence). The ends were cut back, 0 bases at V and 3 bases at J, with 12 bases in the middle. This CDR3 spans 15 amino acids. CDR3 sequence: CASSLVAGGDYGYTF. The CDR3 bases are TGTGCCAGCAGCTTGGTGGCGGGGGGGGACTATGGCTACACCTTC.

The chain joins TRBV27 to TRBJ1-1; 9 bases match TRBD1. The CDR3 totals 14 residues. J gave up 6 bases and V 4 bases, and 6 bases lay outside the gene matches. Germline V CDR1 and CDR2: MNHEY, SMNVEV (reference sequence). The CDR3 protein is CASSWGQGYAEAFF. The CDR3 DNA is TGTGCCAGCAGTTGGGGACAGGGATATGCTGAAGCTTTCTTT.

The chain has TRBV5-6 and TRBJ1-4; D is perhaps TRBD1 (5 bases). The CDR3 length is 13 residues. Germline CDR1 is SGHDT and CDR2 is YYEEEE. V gave up 2 bases and J gave up 4 bases, with 6 bases separating them. This CDR3 is CASSFGGNEKLFF. For the CDR3, the DNA is TGTGCCAGCAGCTTCGGGGGTAATGAAAAACTGTTTTTT. The whole variable domain, filled in from reference TRBV5-6 and TRBJ1-4, reads DAGVTQSPTHLIKTRGQQVTLRCSPKSGHDTVSWYQQALGQGPQFIFQYYEEEERQRGNFPDRFSGHQFPNYSSELNVNALLLGDSALYLCASSFGGNEKLFFGSGTQLSVL.

The genes are TRBV10-3 and TRBJ1-2, with 9 bases aligning to TRBD1. Trimming at V came to 4 bases and at J to 4 bases, leaving 7 bases not matched to a gene. The V gene's germline CDR1 is ENHRY and CDR2 SYGVKD. The CDR3 covers 15 residues. DNA of the CDR3: TGTGCCATCAGTGGGAGGACAGGGGCGCTCTATGGCTACACCTTC. It is translated as CAISGRTGALYGYTF.

The chain carries TRBV23-1 and TRBJ1-1; 9 bases are shared with TRBD1. TRBV23-1 is sorted into the ORF group, with uncertain function. CDR3 length equals 13 residues. The ends lost 6 bases at V and 2 bases at J; junction bases unmatched: 1. The CDR3 reads CASRGQGNTEAFF. DNA of the CDR3: TGCGCCAGCAGGGGACAGGGCAACACTGAAGCTTTCTTT.

This sequence joins TRBV18 and TRBJ1-1; possibly TRBD1 for D (5 bases). The V end was cut by 6 bases, the J end by 8 bases, with 19 bases between. Germline V gives CDR1 KGHSH, CDR2 LQKENI. The CDR3 sequence is 14 residues long. The DNA for the CDR3 is TGTGCCAGCTCGCCTGGGGCGGCAGGGCCAGAAGCTTTCTTT. This encodes CASSPGAAGPEAFF.

The J gene is TRBJ2-3, the V gene TRBV9; weak D call: TRBD2 (5 bases). CDR1 and CDR2 from the germline V gene are SGDLS and YYNGEE. The CDR3 totals 16 residues. Trimming pared 4 bases from V and 2 bases from J, leaving 17 bases between. The CDR3: CASSPSLADFTDTQYF. Written as DNA, the CDR3 is TGTGCCAGCAGCCCGTCACTGGCGGACTTCACAGATACGCAGTATTTT.

V is TRBV2 and J is TRBJ1-5; 7 positions match TRBD1. The V gene's germline CDR1 is SNHLY and CDR2 FYNNEI. This CDR3 comprises 14 residues. After removal of 1 base from V and 6 bases from J, the junction contained 3 bases not matched to a gene. The CDR3 loop is CASSEGTGGQPQHF. DNA of the CDR3: TGTGCCAGCAGTGAAGGGACAGGTGGTCAGCCCCAGCATTTT.

The CDR3 sequence is CASSSGTGGDTQYF. CDR3 in DNA: TGTGCCAGCAGCTCAGGGACAGGTGGAGATACGCAGTATTTT. This chain joins TRBV7-2 and TRBJ2-3, with 8 nucleotides matching TRBD1. Germline loops: CDR1 SGHTA, CDR2 FQGNSA. Trimming removed 4 bases from V and 5 bases from J; junction bases left unmatched: 5. The CDR3 extends over 14 amino acids.

The rearrangement joins TRBV27 to TRBJ2-7; weak D call: TRBD2 (5 bases). Trimming stripped 2 bases from V and 6 bases from J, with 14 bases between. CDR1 is MNHEY, CDR2 SMNVEV, per germline (reference sequence). The CDR3 extends over 14 amino acids. The DNA for the CDR3 is TGTGCCAGCAGTTTAGCGGGCCCCCTGGGCGAGCAGTACTTC. Protein product: CASSLAGPLGEQYF.

The rearrangement uses TRBV2 and TRBJ1-5, with TRBD1 as a possible D gene (6 bases). This CDR3 is 14 amino acids long. CDR1 and CDR2 from the germline V gene are SNHLY and FYNNEI. V was shortened by 5 bases and J by 5 bases, with 13 bases between the two germline ends. The CDR3 spells CASSFGQLYQPQHF. The CDR3 nucleotides read TGTGCCAGCAGTTTCGGACAGCTTTATCAGCCCCAGCATTTT.

This rearrangement joins TRBV6-5 to TRBJ1-2; 9 bases match TRBD1. The CDR3 has 15 residues. With V trimmed by 6 bases and J by 0 bases, 5 bases remained unmatched. Germline loops: CDR1 MNHEY, CDR2 SVGAGI. In nucleotides, the CDR3 is TGTGCCAGCAGAAGGGACAGGGAAGCTAACTATGGCTACACCTTC. This translates into CASRRDREANYGYTF.

V is TRBV5-6 and J is TRBJ1-5, with D perhaps TRBD1 (5 bases). The CDR3 has 15 amino acids. Germline V lookup: CDR1 SGHDT, CDR2 YYEEEE. Trimming pared 1 base from V and 2 bases from J, leaving 10 bases between. The DNA of the CDR3 is TGTGCCAGCAGCTTGTGGTCAGGGCGCAATCAGCCCCAGCATTTT. Its protein product is CASSLWSGRNQPQHF.

The rearrangement uses TRBV11-2 and TRBJ1-1; D is unresolved. CDR3 size: 11 residues. The V gene's germline CDR1 is SGHAT and CDR2 FQNNGV. The V end lost 6 bases, the J end lost 1 base, and 3 bases lay between the germline ends. As DNA, the CDR3 is TGTGCCAGCAGACAGAACACTGAAGCTTTCTTT. Encoded protein: CASRQNTEAFF.

The chain is built from TRBV30 and TRBJ2-2, with 7 nucleotides matching TRBD2. This CDR3 has 16 residues. V lost 1 base and J lost 0; bases outside the gene matches: 5. Germline-derived CDR1 and CDR2 are GTSNPN and SVGIG (reference sequence). CDR3 loop: CAWSGAGDPNTGELFF. DNA of the CDR3: TGTGCCTGGAGTGGGGCGGGAGACCCGAACACCGGGGAGCTGTTTTTT. Drawing the rest from reference TRBV30 and TRBJ2-2, the complete variable domain is SQTIHQWPATLVQPVGSPLSLECTVEGTSNPNLYWYRQAAGRGLQLLFYSVGIGQISSEVPQNLSASRPQDRQFILSSKKLLLSDSGFYLCAWSGAGDPNTGELFFGEGSRLTVL.

This clone came up many times. The chain combines TRBV21-1 with TRBJ2-7; the table's D call, TRBD2, has no DNA check behind it. TRBV21-1 is a pseudogene segment. The CDR3 sequence is 16 residues long. The CDR3 loop is CASSKAALAGRYEQYF. The DNA of the CDR3 is TGTGCCAGCAGCAAAGCTGCACTAGCGGGCCGCTACGAGCAGTACTTC.

The chain has TRBV7-9 and TRBJ2-3, with D possibly being TRBD1 (8 bases). The CDR3 is 15 amino acids. V lost 5 bases to trimming and J lost 5 bases, with 17 bases between them. Germline-derived CDR1 and CDR2 are SEHNR and FQNEAQ (reference sequence). CDR3 sequence (DNA): TGTGCCAGCAGCCGCGGACAGGGAGGGAGAGATACGCAGTATTTT. Translated, it gives CASSRGQGGRDTQYF.

The chain uses TRBV4-1 and TRBJ2-7; a possible D gene is TRBD1 (6 bases). Between the trimmed V and J ends, which lost 2 bases and 3 bases, there was a span of 29 bases. CDR1 and CDR2 from the germline V gene are MGHRA and YSYEKL. This CDR3 has 20 residues. CDR3 bases: TGCGCCAGCAGCCAACCTAATCGTTTCGCCGACAGGATTATACGCTACGAGCAGTACTTC. It yields the protein CASSQPNRFADRIIRYEQYF.

The V and J genes are TRBV19 and TRBJ2-3; perhaps TRBD2 as D (5 bases). Germline CDR1 LNHDA, CDR2 SQIVND (reference sequence). V dropped 5 bases and J dropped 4 bases, with 10 bases sitting between them. The CDR3 is 13 amino acids. The CDR3: CASSGSGSDTQYF. DNA of the CDR3: TGTGCCAGTAGTGGGAGTGGTTCAGATACGCAGTATTTT.

The chain links TRBV12-5 to TRBJ2-3; the match to TRBD2 covers 7 bases. There are 15 residues in the CDR3. CDR1 is LGHNT, CDR2 FRNRAP, per germline. After removal of 6 bases from V and 0 bases from J, the junction contained 6 bases not matched to a gene. The CDR3 loop is CASGRTSASTDTQYF. CDR3 in DNA: TGTGCTAGTGGCCGCACTAGCGCTAGCACAGATACGCAGTATTTT. The whole variable domain, remainder taken from reference TRBV12-5 and TRBJ2-3, is DARVTQTPRHKVTEMGQEVTMRCQPILGHNTVFWYRQTMMQGLELLAYFRNRAPLDDSGMPKDRFSAEMPDATLATLKIQPSEPRDSAVYFCASGRTSASTDTQYFGPGTRLTVL.

The chain links TRBV6-1 to TRBJ2-5; D is perhaps TRBD1 (6 bases). This CDR3 has 13 residues. V gave up 7 bases and J gave up 5 bases, with 14 bases separating them. Germline V gives CDR1 MNHNS, CDR2 SASEGT. The CDR3 DNA reads TGTGCCAGCACCCAGACAGGAACCGAGACCCAGTACTTC. This translates into CASTQTGTETQYF.

This clone was observed once. The chain combines TRBV7-9 with TRBJ2-5, with D unresolved. The ends were cut back, 5 bases at V and 5 bases at J, with 15 bases in the middle. The CDR3 sequence is 14 residues long. Germline V CDR1 and CDR2: SEHNR, FQNEAQ (reference sequence). The CDR3 spells CASSPSRPGETQYF. For the CDR3, the DNA is TGTGCCAGCAGCCCCAGCCGACCCGGGGAGACCCAGTACTTC.

The CDR3 protein is CASRPAEATNEKLFF. The CDR3 DNA sequence: TGTGCCAGCAGGCCCGCAGAGGCAACTAATGAAAAACTGTTTTTT. The rearrangement joins TRBV6-6 to TRBJ1-4, with unresolved D. The germline V gene has CDR1 MNHNY and CDR2 SVGAGI (reference sequence). This CDR3 has 15 amino acids. V was shortened by 6 bases and J by 0 bases, with 11 bases between the two germline ends.